These 11 T cell receptor beta chains originate from one sample sequenced in a study of blood T cell repertoires in COVID-19. Assay used: immunoSEQ multiplex PCR; TCRdb lists only in-frame clones, some missing. The sample contains more than 150,000 clones, roughly 89% of which appear only once. The sequenced sample was peripheral blood. The receptor set was obtained from a woman aged 70 to 79 with COVID-19, enrolled during active disease.

The CDR3 loop reads CASSDPGGSGTEAFF. As DNA, the CDR3 is TGTGCCAGTAGTGACCCAGGGGGTTCTGGCACTGAAGCTTTCTTT. This chain links TRBV19 with TRBJ1-1; the match to TRBD1 covers 7 bases. Germline-derived CDR1 and CDR2 are LNHDA and SQIVND (reference sequence). With 5 bases clipped from V and 4 bases from J, the junction kept 10 bases outside the gene matches. This CDR3 comprises 15 residues.

V usage is TRBV9 and J usage is TRBJ2-2; 11 bases are a match to TRBD1. Germline loops: CDR1 SGDLS, CDR2 YYNGEE. The CDR3 runs 16 residues. J lost 6 bases, V lost 4 bases, and 8 bases had no gene match. CDR3 coding DNA: TGTGCCAGCAGCTCCCGGACAGGGGGCCCTCCCGGGGAGCTGTTTTTT. Its translation is CASSSRTGGPPGELFF.

This rearrangement joins TRBV28 to TRBJ1-1; D may be TRBD1 (6 bases). The CDR3 totals 15 residues. V lost 4 bases, J lost 4 bases, and 16 bases lay in between. In germline, CDR1 is MDHEN, CDR2 SYDVKM. The CDR3 coding sequence is TGTGCCAGCAGTTCACCGGGACAAGTAGGCACTGAAGCTTTCTTT. Translated, it gives CASSSPGQVGTEAFF. Full variable domain (rest looked up from reference TRBV28 and TRBJ1-1): DVKVTQSSRYLVKRTGEKVFLECVQDMDHENMFWYRQDPGLGLRLIYFSYDVKMKEKGDIPEGYSVSREKKERFSLILESASTNQTSMYLCASSSPGQVGTEAFFGQGTRLTVV.

V usage is TRBV19 and J usage is TRBJ2-1; 10 bases fit TRBD2. This CDR3 comprises 16 residues. Germline CDR1 and CDR2: LNHDA and SQIVND (reference sequence). V trimming: 2 bases; J trimming: 8 bases; junction bases outside the gene matches: 9. The CDR3 DNA is TGTGCCAGTAGTATACAACTAGCGGGACTGGTGGATGAGCAGTTCTTC. Its translation: CASSIQLAGLVDEQFF.

The chain uses TRBV5-8 and TRBJ2-5; no reliable D call. V was clipped by 1 base and J by 5 bases, with 6 bases between them. There are 12 residues in the CDR3. Germline lookup yields CDR1 SGHTS and CDR2 YDEGEE. The CDR3 is CASSLFEETQYF. The CDR3 DNA sequence: TGTGCCAGCAGCTTGTTCGAGGAGACCCAGTACTTC.

This chain uses TRBV6-6 with TRBJ2-4; 7 bases map to TRBD1. The CDR3 has 15 residues. The J segment lost 0 bases and the V segment lost 2 bases, leaving 1 base of the junction unmatched. Germline V lookup: CDR1 MNHNY, CDR2 SVGAGI (reference sequence). CDR3 coding DNA: TGTGCCAGCAGTTACGACAGGGTAGCCAAAAACATTCAGTACTTC. Encoded protein: CASSYDRVAKNIQYF.

The genes are TRBV5-6 and TRBJ1-1; tentatively, D is TRBD1 (5 bases). This CDR3 contains 13 residues. V was shortened by 2 bases and J by 2 bases, with 7 bases between the two germline ends. Per germline, CDR1 SGHDT and CDR2 YYEEEE. CDR3 DNA: TGTGCCAGCAGCTTCGACAGAAACACTGAAGCTTTCTTT. Translating gives CASSFDRNTEAFF.

The chain is built from TRBV7-2 and TRBJ1-6, with D perhaps TRBD1 (6 bases). This CDR3 spans 14 amino acids. The germline V gene encodes CDR1 SGHTA and CDR2 FQGNSA. Trimming stripped 2 bases from V and 14 bases from J, with 16 bases between. CDR3 sequence reads: CASSLIARGSTLHF. In DNA form, the CDR3 reads TGTGCCAGCAGCTTAATCGCCAGGGGATCGACCCTCCACTTT.

This clone was seen a single time. J is TRBJ2-7 and V is TRBV6-5, with 7 bases fitting TRBD2. Trimming cost V 2 bases and J 2 bases; bases outside gene matches: 9. Germline V lookup: CDR1 MNHEY, CDR2 SVGAGI. The CDR3 runs to 16 residues. This chain's CDR3 is CASSYRLADFTYEQYF. The CDR3 bases are TGTGCCAGCAGTTACCGGCTAGCGGACTTTACCTACGAGCAGTACTTC.

This clone was seen just once. This chain connects TRBV28 to TRBJ2-1; 11 nucleotides line up with TRBD2. Per the germline V gene, CDR1 is MDHEN and CDR2 is SYDVKM. This CDR3 is built from 15 residues. The junction had 6 bases not matched to a gene; V was cut back by 3 bases and J by 8 bases. CDR3 loop: CASSFRLAGGYEQFF. CDR3 sequence (DNA): TGTGCCAGCAGTTTTCGGCTAGCGGGAGGTTATGAGCAGTTCTTC.

This CDR3 reads CASSELGRDNQPQHF. The CDR3 DNA is TGTGCCAGCAGTGAACTGGGGAGGGACAATCAGCCCCAGCATTTT. The V gene is TRBV2, the J gene TRBJ1-5; D not resolved. CDR3 length: 15 residues. Trimming shortened V by 2 bases and J by 3 bases, and 11 bases separated the two germline ends. Germline assignment: CDR1 SNHLY and CDR2 FYNNEI. The complete variable domain, with remaining parts taken from reference TRBV2 and TRBJ1-5, reads EPEVTQTPSHQVTQMGQEVILRCVPISNHLYFYWYRQILGQKVEFLVSFYNNEISEKSEIFDDQFSVERPDGSNFTLKIRSTKLEDSAMYFCASSELGRDNQPQHFGDGTRLSIL.